The 15 T cell receptor beta chains below come from one sample, sequenced in a study of blood T cell repertoires in COVID-19. TCRdb's copy holds only in-frame clones and misses some; the assay was immunoSEQ multiplex PCR. Altogether some 260,000 clones are present, approximately 85% being singletons, with the ten largest covering around 0.78%. The sequenced sample was peripheral blood. The receptors come from a woman in her twenties or thirties with acute or convalescent COVID-19.

The chain uses TRBV9 and TRBJ2-7, with 9 bases that match TRBD2. V gave up 3 bases and J gave up 4 bases; unmatched junction bases: 11. CDR1 and CDR2 (germline): SGDLS, YYNGEE. This CDR3 comprises 16 residues. In nucleotides, the CDR3 is TGTGCCAGCAGCGGTAGGGGGTCTAGCGGGATTTACGAGCAGTACTTC. Its protein is CASSGRGSSGIYEQYF.

The gene calls are TRBV5-4 and TRBJ2-5; 9 nucleotides align to TRBD1. Germline lookup yields CDR1 SGHNT and CDR2 YYREEE (reference sequence). The CDR3 consists of 15 residues. The junction had 12 bases not matched to a gene; V was cut back by 5 bases and J by 7 bases. The CDR3 here is CASRPDRGQWGTQYF. For the CDR3, the DNA is TGTGCCAGCAGACCGGACAGGGGCCAATGGGGGACCCAGTACTTC.

The V call is TRBV6-1, the J call TRBJ1-4, with 12 nucleotides matching TRBD1. V was clipped by 1 base and J by 7 bases; unmatched bases: 10. The CDR3 is 18 residues long. Per germline, CDR1 MNHNS and CDR2 SASEGT. The CDR3 region is CASSEGGTGGAIREKLFF. The CDR3 DNA sequence: TGTGCCAGCAGTGAAGGGGGGACAGGGGGCGCCATTCGTGAAAAACTGTTTTTT.

The V call is TRBV3-1 (or the pseudogene TRBV3-2), the J call TRBJ2-7; 7 bases are shared with TRBD1. V lost 11 bases, J lost 2 bases, and 3 bases stayed unmatched. The CDR3 is made up of 11 amino acids. CDR1 LGHDT and CDR2 YNNKEL come from the germline V gene (reference sequence). CDR3: CAVQGTYEQYF. The CDR3 DNA sequence: TGTGCCGTACAGGGGACCTACGAGCAGTACTTC.

This chain joins TRBV5-1 and TRBJ2-1; 8 nucleotides agree with TRBD2. The J segment lost 5 bases and the V segment lost 4 bases, leaving 5 bases of the junction unmatched. The CDR3 loop spans 14 amino acids. Germline V CDR1 and CDR2: SGHRS, YFSETQ. The CDR3 sequence is CASSPTSGDNEQFF. The CDR3 DNA sequence: TGCGCCAGCAGCCCTACTAGCGGTGACAATGAGCAGTTCTTC.

CDR3: CASSSTRSGQFF. The CDR3 DNA reads as TGTGCCAGCAGCTCCACAAGAAGTGGGCAGTTCTTC. J is TRBJ2-1 and V is TRBV7-9; D gene ambiguous. V gave up 4 bases and J gave up 12 bases, with 13 bases separating them. Germline values: CDR1 SEHNR, CDR2 FQNEAQ (reference sequence). This CDR3 spans 12 amino acids.

This chain connects TRBV29-1 to TRBJ2-2; 12 nucleotides align to TRBD2. This CDR3 comprises 16 residues. Looked up from germline, CDR1 is SQVTM and CDR2 is ANQGSEA. The ends lost 4 bases at V and 5 bases at J; junction bases unmatched: 8. CDR3 coding DNA: TGCAGCGTTGGTGGACTAGCGGGAAAAGTGACCGGGGAGCTGTTTTTT. It is translated as CSVGGLAGKVTGELFF.

The V and J genes are TRBV11-2 and TRBJ2-1; 9 bases map to TRBD2. Losses at the gene ends were 0 bases for V and 7 bases for J; bases not matched to a gene: 7. The length of the CDR3 is 16 residues. CDR1 and CDR2 from the germline V gene are SGHAT and FQNNGV. The CDR3 DNA sequence: TGTGCCAGCAGCTTAGAGCTAGCGGGAAAGTGGAATGAGCAGTTCTTC. This codes for CASSLELAGKWNEQFF.

The chain employs TRBV27 and TRBJ2-1; TRBD1 matches 7 bases. Per germline, CDR1 MNHEY and CDR2 SMNVEV (reference sequence). V shed 4 bases, J shed 0 bases, and the junction held 6 bases outside the gene matches. The CDR3 spans 16 residues. CDR3 sequence: CASSSRRGSSYNEQFF. Written as DNA, the CDR3 is TGTGCCAGCAGTTCTCGCAGGGGGAGCTCCTACAATGAGCAGTTCTTC.

The CDR3 bases are TGTGCCAGCAGCAACGGGCAGGGCAGGGGCTATGGCTACACCTTC. It is translated as CASSNGQGRGYGYTF. The rearrangement links TRBV9 to TRBJ1-2; tentatively, D is TRBD1 (6 bases). This CDR3 region has 15 residues. Germline CDR1 reads SGDLS; CDR2 reads YYNGEE. V gave up 4 bases and J gave up 4 bases, with 17 bases separating them.

The rearrangement links TRBV27 to TRBJ2-5, with 8 bases fitting TRBD1. The CDR3 spans 15 residues. V trimming: 2 bases; J trimming: 3 bases; junction bases outside the gene matches: 5. Germline V gives CDR1 MNHEY, CDR2 SMNVEV (reference sequence). The CDR3: CASSLGTGLKETQYF. In DNA form, the CDR3 reads TGTGCCAGCAGTTTAGGGACAGGCTTAAAAGAGACCCAGTACTTC.

The genes are TRBV4-3 and TRBJ1-2; the D is unclear. The CDR3 consists of 14 residues. V lost 1 base and J lost 0, with 6 bases in between. Germline V gene data show CDR1 as LGHNA and CDR2 as YSLEER. The CDR3 DNA follows: TGCGCCAGCAGCCAAGCTACAGCTAACTATGGCTACACCTTC. Translation: CASSQATANYGYTF.

This clone was recorded once. The V and J genes are TRBV12-3 or TRBV12-4 and TRBJ1-5; 8 bases match TRBD1. J lost 6 bases, V lost 6 bases, and 4 bases had no gene match. The CDR3 spans 13 residues. CDR3 DNA sequence: TGTGCCAGCAGAAGGACAGGGACTCAGCCCCAGCATTTT. The encoded protein is CASRRTGTQPQHF.

The chain links TRBV5-1 to TRBJ1-1, with a tentative D call TRBD1 (5 bases). Germline V gene lookup returns CDR1 SGHRS and CDR2 YFSETQ. The CDR3 runs 15 residues. Trimming removed 2 bases at V and 5 bases at J, with 16 bases between. Here the CDR3 DNA reads TGCGCCAGCAGCTTAGGACACCAAAAGGGGACTGAAGCTTTCTTT. Translated, it gives CASSLGHQKGTEAFF.

The CDR3 region has the DNA TGTGCCAGCAGTTCGACAGGGCCTCCTGGAAACACCATATATTTT. Protein sequence: CASSSTGPPGNTIYF. This chain uses TRBV27 with TRBJ1-3; 7 bases are shared with TRBD1. In germline, CDR1 is MNHEY, CDR2 SMNVEV (reference sequence). The CDR3 sequence is 15 residues long. V gave up 4 bases and J gave up 2 bases; unmatched junction bases: 5.